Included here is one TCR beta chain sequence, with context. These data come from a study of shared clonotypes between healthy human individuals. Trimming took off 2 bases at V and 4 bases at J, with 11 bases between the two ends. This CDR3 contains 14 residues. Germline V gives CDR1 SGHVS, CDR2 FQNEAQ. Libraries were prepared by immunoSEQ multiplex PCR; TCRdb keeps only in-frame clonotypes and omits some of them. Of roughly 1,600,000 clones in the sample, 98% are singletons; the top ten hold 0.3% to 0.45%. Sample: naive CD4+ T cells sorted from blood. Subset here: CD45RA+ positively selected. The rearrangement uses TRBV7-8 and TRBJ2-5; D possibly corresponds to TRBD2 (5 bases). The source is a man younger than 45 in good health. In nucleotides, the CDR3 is TGTGCCAGCAGCTTAAGGGTGGCGGGAGAGACCCAGTACTTC. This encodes CASSLRVAGETQYF.